The 27 T cell receptor beta chains reported below all come from one sample, sequenced in a study of shared clonotypes between healthy human individuals. Here immunoSEQ multiplex PCR was the method, and the copy in TCRdb shows in-frame clones only, minus some. This table has under 1,100,000 clones, approximately 80% appearing once. The source material was memory CD4+ T cells from PBMCs. Specified subset: CD45RA-negative fraction. These receptors originate from a man between 18 and 35 years old in good health. Some clones in this sample may be carry-over from other donors' samples.

The chain employs TRBV7-9 and TRBJ1-2, with D hard to call. Germline V gene sequence: CDR1 SEHNR, CDR2 FQNEAQ (reference sequence). Deletions cut 5 bases from V and 8 bases from J, with 18 bases between. The CDR3 covers 14 residues. The CDR3 bases are TGTGCCAGCAGCCCCCTGCGTAGCTTAGCGGGCTACACCTTC. It translates to CASSPLRSLAGYTF.

This clone was picked up a small number of times. The rearrangement joins TRBV18 to TRBJ2-2, with D perhaps TRBD1 (5 bases). V was cut by 1 base and J by 2 bases, with 11 bases left in between. Germline CDR1 KGHSH, CDR2 LQKENI. The CDR3 has 16 amino acids. CDR3 DNA: TGTGCCAGCTCACCACGTATGCAGGGCAACACCGGGGAGCTGTTTTTT. This codes for CASSPRMQGNTGELFF.

The V call is TRBV10-3, the J call TRBJ2-5, with 7 bases matching TRBD1. Germline values: CDR1 ENHRY, CDR2 SYGVKD. After removal of 4 bases from V and 4 bases from J, the junction contained 6 bases not matched to a gene. The length of the CDR3 is 14 residues. The DNA of the CDR3 is TGTGCCATCAGTGCCGATACAGGGGTAGAGACCCAGTACTTC. It specifies CAISADTGVETQYF.

V is TRBV5-6 and J is TRBJ2-1, with TRBD2 matching 7 bases. The CDR3 extends over 15 amino acids. With 2 bases clipped from V and 4 bases from J, the junction kept 6 bases outside the gene matches. Germline CDR1 SGHDT, CDR2 YYEEEE. CDR3 amino acids: CASSFGLAEYNEQFF. DNA of the CDR3: TGTGCCAGCAGCTTCGGGCTAGCGGAGTACAATGAGCAGTTCTTC.

A few counts support this clone. CDR3 nucleotide sequence: TGTGCCAGCAGTTTATTCAGGTTCACTGAAGCTTTCTTT. Protein sequence: CASSLFRFTEAFF. The chain uses TRBV27 and TRBJ1-1; D remains unclear. The CDR3 contains 13 residues. Germline V gene data show CDR1 as MNHEY and CDR2 as SMNVEV (reference sequence). V was cut by 1 base and J by 4 bases, with 7 bases left in between.

This chain uses TRBV5-1 with TRBJ2-7; D perhaps matches TRBD2 (5 bases). The V gene's germline CDR1 is SGHRS and CDR2 YFSETQ. The CDR3 has 13 residues. V shed 3 bases and J shed 5 bases, with 12 bases lying between them. Here the CDR3 DNA reads TGCGCCAGCAGCTCCGGAAGGGAGAACGAGCAGTACTTC. This encodes CASSSGRENEQYF.

The chain recombines TRBV27 with TRBJ2-7; 9 bases line up with TRBD1. Germline loops: CDR1 MNHEY, CDR2 SMNVEV (reference sequence). This CDR3 comprises 15 residues. V lost 5 bases and J lost 5; bases outside the gene matches: 10. The DNA for the CDR3 is TGTGCCAGCAGTACTATCAGGACAGGGGTCGACGAGCAGTACTTC. This codes for CASSTIRTGVDEQYF.

This clone occurred many times. V is TRBV28 and J is TRBJ2-2; 9 nucleotides agree with TRBD1. V shed 6 bases, J shed 3 bases, and the junction held 11 bases outside the gene matches. The germline CDR1 and CDR2 sequences are MDHEN and SYDVKM. This CDR3 is 17 amino acids long. The CDR3 sequence: CASRVLTGGSYTGELFF. DNA for the CDR3: TGTGCCAGCAGAGTTCTGACAGGGGGTTCTTACACCGGGGAGCTGTTTTTT.

The chain has TRBV7-2 and TRBJ1-5; no clear D. The CDR3 is 19 residues long. The germline V and J ends were trimmed by 3 bases and 0 bases, with 21 bases remaining between them. Germline assignment: CDR1 SGHTA and CDR2 FQGNSA. DNA of the CDR3: TGTGCCAGCAGCTTCGGGCCGCAGGCGCGCGCTTATAGCAATCAGCCCCAGCATTTT. Amino acids: CASSFGPQARAYSNQPQHF.

This chain connects TRBV5-1 to TRBJ2-2; D is perhaps TRBD1 (6 bases). V was shortened by 6 bases and J by 1 base, with 10 bases between the two germline ends. CDR1 is SGHRS and CDR2 is YFSETQ in the germline V gene. The CDR3 sequence is 14 residues long. For the CDR3, the DNA is TGCGCCAGCAACCCGACAGGGAACACCGGGGAGCTGTTTTTT. Protein product: CASNPTGNTGELFF.

The rearrangement joins TRBV30 to TRBJ1-3; no reliable D call. Trimming left V 4 bases short and J 1 base short, with 5 bases between. CDR3 length equals 12 residues. From germline, CDR1 is GTSNPN and CDR2 SVGIG (reference sequence). The CDR3 region has the DNA TGTGCCTGGAAACCTTCTGGAAACACCATATATTTT. Translating it yields CAWKPSGNTIYF.

The V gene is TRBV10-2, the J gene TRBJ1-5; D is ambiguous. The CDR3 spans 14 residues. The V gene's germline CDR1 is WSHSY and CDR2 SAAADI. V was shortened by 6 bases and J by 3 bases, with 12 bases between the two germline ends. CDR3 protein: CASSDWTTNQPQHF. The CDR3 DNA follows: TGCGCCAGCAGCGATTGGACGACCAATCAGCCCCAGCATTTT.

This chain connects TRBV4-1 to TRBJ2-2; D uncertain. This CDR3 contains 18 residues. Germline CDR1 MGHRA, CDR2 YSYEKL. V dropped 2 bases and J dropped 4 bases, with 20 bases sitting between them. CDR3 bases: TGCGCCAGCAGCCAACTCGGTCTCCGGGTGTCGGGCACCGGGGAGCTGTTTTTT. Amino acids: CASSQLGLRVSGTGELFF.

The chain couples TRBV28 to TRBJ1-2; TRBD1 is a possible D gene (5 bases). Trimming took 6 bases from V and 4 from J, leaving 18 bases between them. The CDR3 is 15 residues long. Germline V CDR1 and CDR2: MDHEN, SYDVKM. In DNA, the CDR3 is TGTGCCAGCAGCCCGACCACAGGACTGGGCTATGGCTACACCTTC. As protein: CASSPTTGLGYGYTF.

V and J are TRBV7-9 and TRBJ2-7; D is perhaps TRBD2 (6 bases). CDR1 and CDR2 from the germline V gene are SEHNR and FQNEAQ (reference sequence). V gave up 4 bases and J gave up 2 bases, with 15 bases separating them. The length of the CDR3 is 15 residues. Here the CDR3 reads CASSSQGGEAYEQYF. CDR3 DNA: TGTGCCAGCAGCTCTCAAGGCGGGGAAGCCTACGAGCAGTACTTC.

As to this clone: A clone one base away is much larger, so this may be a read error. This chain connects TRBV7-2 to TRBJ2-7; 9 bases align to TRBD1. The CDR3 consists of 15 residues. Trimming at V came to 5 bases and at J to 0 bases, leaving 5 bases not matched to a gene. The germline V gene has CDR1 SGHTA and CDR2 FQGNSA. CDR3 coding DNA: TGTGCCAGCAGCCCAGGACAGGGGAGCTCCTACGAGCAGTACTTC. The encoded protein is CASSPGQGSSYEQYF.

In its sample, this clone was seen once. V and J are TRBV30 and TRBJ1-6; 7 nucleotides line up with TRBD1. CDR3 length equals 17 residues. V gave up 2 bases and J gave up 9 bases; unmatched junction bases: 16. Germline lookup yields CDR1 GTSNPN and CDR2 SVGIG (reference sequence). The CDR3 DNA follows: TGTGCCTGGAGTTCTACAGGGGTTTACTTAACTGGTTCACCCCTCCACTTT. Encoded protein: CAWSSTGVYLTGSPLHF.

V gene TRBV5-3 combines with J gene TRBJ2-7, with D hard to call. TRBV5-3 is known as an ORF, though its function is uncertain. CDR3 length: 15 amino acids. V was trimmed by 0 bases and J by 3 bases, leaving 13 bases between them. The CDR3 sequence is CARSLGGRLYYEQYF. CDR3 sequence (DNA): TGTGCCAGAAGCTTGGGAGGCAGGTTATACTACGAGCAGTACTTC.

The chain links TRBV2 to TRBJ2-1; no firm D call. Trimming left V 1 base short and J 10 bases short, with 14 bases between. Germline V CDR1 and CDR2: SNHLY, FYNNEI. The CDR3 is 14 amino acids. CDR3 in DNA: TGTGCCAGCAGTGAAGGTATGCCGGACCCAGAGCAGTTCTTC. Translation: CASSEGMPDPEQFF.

This clone was found a few times. This CDR3 is CASSGQGYTEAFF. The CDR3 DNA follows: TGTGCCAGCAGCGGACAGGGGTACACTGAAGCTTTCTTT. The chain has TRBV7-2 and TRBJ1-1; 9 bases are a match to TRBD1. Germline CDR1 is SGHTA and CDR2 is FQGNSA. J gave up 3 bases and V 5 bases, and 1 base lay outside the gene matches. This CDR3 is built from 13 residues.

The chain carries TRBV18 and TRBJ2-7, with D perhaps matching TRBD2 (5 bases). V gave up 1 base and J gave up 3 bases, with 13 bases separating them. This CDR3 is 15 amino acids long. Germline V CDR1 and CDR2: KGHSH, LQKENI. The CDR3 region is CASSPQSRGGYEQYF. CDR3 DNA: TGTGCCAGCTCACCACAAAGCAGAGGAGGCTACGAGCAGTACTTC.

The V and J genes are TRBV18 and TRBJ1-1; TRBD1 aligns across 8 bases. The CDR3 totals 13 residues. The germline CDR1 and CDR2 sequences are KGHSH and LQKENI. Germline trimming cut 5 bases from V and 8 bases from J; bases unmatched to any gene: 7. Here the CDR3 reads CASSSIRDREAFF. The DNA of the CDR3 is TGTGCCAGCTCATCAATCAGGGACAGGGAAGCTTTCTTT.

Only a few counts were recorded for this clone. The chain is built from TRBV7-3 and TRBJ2-6; unclear D gene. CDR1 and CDR2 (germline): SGHTA, FQGTGA. The CDR3 is made up of 13 amino acids. V was shortened by 7 bases and J by 0 bases, with 4 bases between the two germline ends. The CDR3 is CASMGSGANVLTF. The CDR3, as DNA: TGTGCCAGCATGGGCTCTGGGGCCAACGTCCTGACTTTC.

This clone came up a few times. The V call is TRBV2, the J call TRBJ2-7; 7 bases line up with TRBD1. The CDR3 loop spans 14 amino acids. Germline lookup yields CDR1 SNHLY and CDR2 FYNNEI. The J segment lost 4 bases and the V segment lost 6 bases, leaving 9 bases of the junction unmatched. CDR3 amino acids: CASRKTGSAYEQYF. In DNA, the CDR3 is TGTGCCAGCAGGAAGACAGGGAGCGCATACGAGCAGTACTTC. Full variable domain (outside the CDR3, taken from reference TRBV2 and TRBJ2-7): EPEVTQTPSHQVTQMGQEVILRCVPISNHLYFYWYRQILGQKVEFLVSFYNNEISEKSEIFDDQFSVERPDGSNFTLKIRSTKLEDSAMYFCASRKTGSAYEQYFGPGTRLTVT.

This chain links TRBV18 with TRBJ2-3; D is uncertain. Germline V gene lookup returns CDR1 KGHSH and CDR2 LQKENI. The CDR3 contains 13 residues. V was pared by 1 base and J by 4 bases, with 6 bases between. The CDR3 nucleotides read TGTGCCAGCTCACCACAGGGCCCAGATACGCAGTATTTT. Its protein product is CASSPQGPDTQYF.

V and J are TRBV7-2 and TRBJ1-1, with unresolved D. This CDR3 is 15 amino acids long. Germline V gives CDR1 SGHTA, CDR2 FQGNSA. Deletions cut 2 bases from V and 1 base from J, with 11 bases between. DNA for the CDR3: TGTGCCAGCAGCTTACCGAGGCAGACGAACACTGAAGCTTTCTTT. It translates to CASSLPRQTNTEAFF.

This chain uses TRBV28 with TRBJ1-2, with a tentative D call TRBD1 (5 bases). From germline, CDR1 is MDHEN and CDR2 SYDVKM. The CDR3 runs 13 residues. V gave up 6 bases and J gave up 7 bases, with 15 bases separating them. The CDR3 coding sequence is TGTGCCAGCAGATTGGGACCCTTGACTGGCTACACCTTC. It specifies CASRLGPLTGYTF.